This T cell receptor (beta chain) emerged from a study of T cells in Graves' hyperthyroidism and ophthalmopathy. The TCR beta CDR3 regions underwent amplification using RNA transcripts as the source. The HTBI primer set served for first-round RT-PCR of the TCR CDR3. TCRdb fed the multiplex PCR reads into MiXCR, producing one record per CDR3 protein. The table includes 300,000 to 450,000 distinct CDR3 sequences, around a quarter detected once. The J segment lost 1 base and the V segment lost 2 bases, leaving 6 bases of the junction unmatched. CDR3 length equals 16 residues. The germline V gene has CDR1 DFQATT and CDR2 SNEGSKA (reference sequence). At least ten counts were recorded for this clonotype.

The chain employs TRBV20-1 and TRBJ2-7; 12 nucleotides match TRBD2. This receptor was taken from a man aged 50-60 years with Graves' hyperthyroidism. Specimen: blood. CDR3 sequence: CSARPQTSGSSYEQYF. CDR3 coding DNA: TGCAGTGCTAGACCCCAGACTAGCGGGAGTTCCTACGAGCAGTACTTC.